Listed below are T cell receptor beta chains from one sample, sequenced in a study of response to subunit inactivated influenza vaccine. TCRdb processed the RT-PCR reads anew with MiXCR; each CDR3 protein has one entry. The profile shows about 500,000 distinct CDR3 sequences, 15% to 20% of them singletons. Here the sequenced sample was CD4+ T cells sorted from PBMCs, taken around 25 months after vaccination. These receptors all come from a man aged 50 to 69 who received an inactivated influenza vaccine. CDR3s include the opening cysteine and the closing phenylalanine or tryptophan. D genes are given only for firm matches. Expanded clones are given a class, and other clones once, few, many or no size at all.

j_gene,abundance,d_gene,v_gene,CDR3aa,CDR3nt
TRBJ2-1,medium-sized,TRBD1,TRBV10-2,CASRRRGLAHNEQFF,TGCGCCAGCAGAAGAAGGGGGCTAGCCCACAATGAGCAGTTCTTC
TRBJ1-4,NA,NA,TRBV4-2,CASSQDGDEKLFF,TGTGCCAGCAGCCAAGATGGGGATGAAAAACTGTTTTTT
TRBJ2-7,many,NA,TRBV11-2,CASSLGPGGNEQYF,TGTGCCAGCAGCTTAGGCCCCGGCGGGAACGAGCAGTACTTC
TRBJ2-7,NA,TRBD1,TRBV7-2,CASSPGTGGMYEQYF,TGTGCCAGCAGCCCCGGGACAGGGGGCATGTACGAGCAGTACTTC
TRBJ2-7,few,TRBD1,TRBV4-2,CASSQDTTGPYEQYF,TGTGCCAGCAGCCAAGATACGACAGGGCCATACGAGCAGTACTTC
TRBJ1-1,many,TRBD1,TRBV15,CATSRDRGLGTEAFF,TGTGCCACCAGCAGAGATAGGGGGCTTGGCACTGAAGCTTTCTTT
TRBJ2-7,NA,NA,TRBV3-1,CASSQRFHEQYF,TGTGCCAGCAGCCAGCGGTTCCACGAGCAGTACTTC
TRBJ2-5,NA,TRBD1,TRBV29-1,CSAGTGRGETQYF,TGCAGCGCAGGGACAGGGCGGGGTGAGACCCAGTACTTC
TRBJ2-2,NA,TRBD2,TRBV5-1,CASTPPSGTGTGELFF,TGCGCCAGCACCCCCCCTAGCGGGACGGGGACCGGGGAGCTGTTTTTT
TRBJ2-5,few,TRBD1,TRBV12-3/TRBV12-4,CASSLQHPRQGGKTQYF,TGTGCCAGCAGTCTCCAACACCCTCGACAGGGTGGAAAGACCCAGTACTTC
TRBJ1-5,few,TRBD1,TRBV7-8,CASSRTLQGAWQPQHF,TGTGCCAGCAGTCGCACTCTACAGGGGGCATGGCAGCCCCAGCATTTT
TRBJ2-3,NA,NA,TRBV4-3,CASSQDRVRTDTQYF,TGCGCCAGCAGCCAAGACAGGGTTCGCACAGATACGCAGTATTTT
TRBJ2-7,NA,TRBD1,TRBV2,CASSDRTGANEQYF,TGTGCCAGCAGTGACCGGACAGGGGCCAACGAGCAGTACTTC
TRBJ2-1,few,TRBD2,TRBV4-3,CASSQDFRRGGGQFF,TGCGCCAGCAGCCAAGATTTCCGGCGGGGGGGTGGGCAGTTCTTC
TRBJ2-7,few,TRBD1,TRBV7-2,CASSQTGQGAHSYEQYF,TGTGCCAGCAGCCAAACGGGACAGGGAGCCCACTCCTACGAGCAGTACTTC
TRBJ1-6,few,NA,TRBV5-1,CASSLAWGQRSPLHF,TGCGCCAGCAGCTTGGCCTGGGGCCAGCGATCACCCCTCCACTTT
TRBJ2-1,NA,TRBD2,TRBV11-2,CASSPLSGSYNEQFF,TGTGCCAGCAGCCCCCTTAGCGGGTCCTACAATGAGCAGTTCTTC
TRBJ1-1,NA,NA,TRBV5-5,CASNGQMNTEAFF,TGTGCCAGTAACGGACAGATGAACACTGAAGCTTTCTTT
TRBJ1-2,few,NA,TRBV4-3,CASSQDSTDAANYGYTF,TGCGCCAGCAGCCAAGACTCGACAGATGCAGCTAACTATGGCTACACCTTC
TRBJ2-5,few,TRBD1,TRBV20-1,CSASGTAAYF,TGCAGTGCTAGCGGGACAGCCGCCTACTTC
TRBJ2-3,many,NA,TRBV4-2,CASSQDGTSADTQYF,TGTGCCAGCAGCCAAGATGGTACCAGCGCAGATACGCAGTATTTT
TRBJ2-5,few,NA,TRBV5-1,CASSGSGQETQYF,TGCGCCAGCAGCGGAAGCGGGCAAGAGACCCAGTACTTC
TRBJ1-1,many,NA,TRBV12-3/TRBV12-4,CASTMGAGDTEAFF,TGTGCCAGCACCATGGGGGCGGGGGACACTGAAGCTTTCTTT
TRBJ1-1,few,NA,TRBV20-1,CSAMERRTEAFF,TGCAGTGCTATGGAGCGGAGGACTGAAGCTTTCTTT
TRBJ1-2,NA,NA,TRBV19,CASSSLRAVYGYTF,TGTGCCAGTAGTTCGCTGAGGGCGGTCTATGGCTACACCTTC
TRBJ1-1,few,NA,TRBV7-9,CASSLRDTSNTEAFF,TGTGCCAGCAGCTTAAGGGACACTTCGAACACTGAAGCTTTCTTT
TRBJ2-7,NA,NA,TRBV5-1,CASSLYQGREQYF,TGCGCCAGCAGCTTATACCAGGGGCGCGAGCAGTACTTC
TRBJ2-7,NA,TRBD1,TRBV12-3/TRBV12-4,CASTLSGQGTYEQYF,TGTGCCAGCACACTGTCAGGACAGGGGACCTACGAGCAGTACTTC
TRBJ2-7,few,NA,TRBV5-1,CASSLGTGTTYEQYF,TGCGCCAGCAGCTTGGGGACGGGCACTACCTACGAGCAGTACTTC
TRBJ2-4,few,TRBD1,TRBV7-9,CASSLTGKKNIQYF,TGTGCCAGCAGCCTGACAGGGAAAAAAAACATTCAGTACTTC
TRBJ2-7,few,NA,TRBV5-6,CASSLVSGPYEQYF,TGTGCCAGCAGCTTGGTTTCTGGCCCCTACGAGCAGTACTTC
TRBJ1-6,few,NA,TRBV4-3,CASSAGWDSPLHF,TGCGCCAGCAGCGCAGGGTGGGATTCACCCCTCCACTTT
TRBJ2-1,few,NA,TRBV20-1,CSASPASHEQFF,TGCAGTGCTAGCCCAGCGAGCCATGAGCAGTTCTTC
TRBJ2-7,few,TRBD2,TRBV29-1,CSVVAGGFISYEQYF,TGCAGCGTAGTCGCGGGAGGGTTTATCTCGTACGAGCAGTACTTC
TRBJ1-1,few,NA,TRBV4-1,CASSQEQGSEAFF,TGCGCCAGCAGCCAAGAGCAGGGAAGTGAAGCTTTCTTT
TRBJ2-7,few,NA,TRBV12-3/TRBV12-4,CASSQGSGVQYF,TGTGCCAGCAGTCAAGGCTCAGGGGTGCAGTACTTC
TRBJ1-4,few,TRBD1,TRBV10-3,CAISINRGNNEKLFF,TGTGCCATCAGCATAAACAGGGGAAATAATGAAAAACTGTTTTTT
TRBJ1-4,few,NA,TRBV4-1,CASSQGDSHNEKLFF,TGCGCCAGCAGCCAAGGAGACAGCCATAATGAAAAACTGTTTTTT
TRBJ1-6,NA,NA,TRBV20-1,CSAQRQASNSPLHF,TGCAGTGCTCAACGACAGGCATCCAATTCACCCCTCCACTTT
TRBJ2-1,many,NA,TRBV12-3/TRBV12-4,CASSLSLRYNEQFF,TGTGCCAGCAGTTTATCGTTGCGGTACAATGAGCAGTTCTTC
TRBJ1-2,NA,NA,TRBV20-1,CSARDLNGRYLDYGYTF,TGCAGTGCTAGAGACCTCAATGGGCGCTACCTTGACTATGGCTACACCTTC